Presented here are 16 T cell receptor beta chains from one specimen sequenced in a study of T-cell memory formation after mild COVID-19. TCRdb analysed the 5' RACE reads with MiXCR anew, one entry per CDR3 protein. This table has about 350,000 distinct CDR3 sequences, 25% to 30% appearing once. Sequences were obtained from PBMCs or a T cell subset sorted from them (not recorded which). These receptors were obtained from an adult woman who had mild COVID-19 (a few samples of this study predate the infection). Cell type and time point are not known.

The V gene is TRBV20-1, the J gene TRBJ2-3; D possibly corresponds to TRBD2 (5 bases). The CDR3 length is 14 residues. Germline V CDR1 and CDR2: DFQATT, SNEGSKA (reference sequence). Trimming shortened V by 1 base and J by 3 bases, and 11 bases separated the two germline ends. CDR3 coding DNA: TGCAGTGCTAGAGGAGCGGTAAGGACAGATACGCAGTATTTT. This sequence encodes CSARGAVRTDTQYF.

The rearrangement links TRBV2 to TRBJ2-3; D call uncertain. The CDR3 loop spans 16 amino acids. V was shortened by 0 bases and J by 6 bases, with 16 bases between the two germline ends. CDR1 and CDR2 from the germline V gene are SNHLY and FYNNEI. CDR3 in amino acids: CASSEAQAWRTDTQYF. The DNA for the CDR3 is TGTGCCAGCAGTGAAGCGCAAGCGTGGCGGACGGATACGCAGTATTTT.

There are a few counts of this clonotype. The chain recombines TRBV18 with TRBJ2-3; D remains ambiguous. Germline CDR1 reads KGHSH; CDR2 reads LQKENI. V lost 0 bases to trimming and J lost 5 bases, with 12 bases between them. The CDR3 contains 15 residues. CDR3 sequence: CASSPPGRLKDTQYF. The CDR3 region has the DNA TGTGCCAGCTCACCACCTGGCAGGTTGAAAGATACGCAGTATTTT.

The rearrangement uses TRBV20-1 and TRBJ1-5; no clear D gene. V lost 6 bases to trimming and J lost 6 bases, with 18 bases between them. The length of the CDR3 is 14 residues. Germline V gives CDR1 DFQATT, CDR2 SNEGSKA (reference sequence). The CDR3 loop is CSANTRAGIQPQHF. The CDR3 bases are TGCAGTGCCAATACACGGGCCGGAATTCAGCCCCAGCATTTT.

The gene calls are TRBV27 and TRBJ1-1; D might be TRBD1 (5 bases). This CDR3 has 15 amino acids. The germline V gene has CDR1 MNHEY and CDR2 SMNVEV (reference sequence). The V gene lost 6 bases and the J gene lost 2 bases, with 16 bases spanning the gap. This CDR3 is CASRIYSGSNTEAFF. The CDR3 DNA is TGTGCCAGCAGAATTTACTCAGGGTCCAACACTGAAGCTTTCTTT.

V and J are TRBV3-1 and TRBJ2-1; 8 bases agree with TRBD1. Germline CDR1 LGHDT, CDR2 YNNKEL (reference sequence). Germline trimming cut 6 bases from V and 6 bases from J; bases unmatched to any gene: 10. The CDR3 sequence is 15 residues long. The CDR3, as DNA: TGTGCCAGCAGTTACCAGGGGGCGTTACGCAATGAGCAGTTCTTC. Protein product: CASSYQGALRNEQFF.

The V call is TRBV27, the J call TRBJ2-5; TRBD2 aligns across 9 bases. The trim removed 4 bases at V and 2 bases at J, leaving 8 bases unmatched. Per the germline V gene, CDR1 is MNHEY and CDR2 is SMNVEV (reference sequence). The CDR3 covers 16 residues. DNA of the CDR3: TGTGCCAGCAGTTACGGGTTAGCGGGAGTACAAGAGACCCAGTACTTC. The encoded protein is CASSYGLAGVQETQYF.

The DNA for the CDR3 is TGCAGTGCTCGATCCGGGACAGGGGTCGAAAAACTGTTTTTT. It codes for CSARSGTGVEKLFF. This rearrangement joins TRBV20-1 to TRBJ1-4, with TRBD1 matching over 10 bases. Germline CDR1 reads DFQATT; CDR2 reads SNEGSKA (reference sequence). CDR3 length: 14 residues. J was trimmed by 8 bases and V by 5 bases; bases with no gene match: 8.

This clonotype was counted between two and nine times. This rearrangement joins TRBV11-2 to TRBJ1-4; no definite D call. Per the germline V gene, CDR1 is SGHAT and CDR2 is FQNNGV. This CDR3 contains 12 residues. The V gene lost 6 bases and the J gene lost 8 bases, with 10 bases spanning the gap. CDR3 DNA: TGTGCCAGCAGTTCCCAAAGGGAAAAACTGTTTTTT. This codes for CASSSQREKLFF.

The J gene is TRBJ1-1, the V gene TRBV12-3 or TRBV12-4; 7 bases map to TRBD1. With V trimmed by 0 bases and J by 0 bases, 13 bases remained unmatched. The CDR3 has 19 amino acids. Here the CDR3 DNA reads TGTGCCAGCAGTTTAGCGCTAATTCAGGGGGGCCGCATGAACACTGAAGCTTTCTTT. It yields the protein CASSLALIQGGRMNTEAFF.

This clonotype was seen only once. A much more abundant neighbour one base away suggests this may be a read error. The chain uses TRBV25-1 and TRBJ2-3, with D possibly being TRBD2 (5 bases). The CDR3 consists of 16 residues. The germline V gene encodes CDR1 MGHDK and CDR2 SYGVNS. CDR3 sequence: CARSERRGKVPDTQYF. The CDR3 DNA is TGTGCCCGCAGTGAACGACGGGGTAAGGTGCCAGATACGCAGTATTTT.

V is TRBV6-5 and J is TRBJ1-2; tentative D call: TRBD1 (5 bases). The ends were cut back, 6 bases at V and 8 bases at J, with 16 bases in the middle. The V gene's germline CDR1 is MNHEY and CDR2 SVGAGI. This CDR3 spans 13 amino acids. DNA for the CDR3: TGTGCCAGCAGCCCCGGGGGGACCCTAGGCTACACCTTC. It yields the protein CASSPGGTLGYTF.

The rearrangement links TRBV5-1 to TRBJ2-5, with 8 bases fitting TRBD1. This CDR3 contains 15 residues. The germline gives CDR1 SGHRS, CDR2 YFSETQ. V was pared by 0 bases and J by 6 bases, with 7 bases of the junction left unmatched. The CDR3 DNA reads TGCGCCAGCAGCTTGGTTGGACAGGGACAACAGACCCAGTACTTC. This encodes CASSLVGQGQQTQYF.

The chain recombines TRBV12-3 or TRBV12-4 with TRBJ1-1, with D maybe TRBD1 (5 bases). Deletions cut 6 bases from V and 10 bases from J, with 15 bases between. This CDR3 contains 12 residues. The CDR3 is CASRQKGQGAFF. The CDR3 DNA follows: TGTGCCAGCAGACAGAAAGGGCAGGGAGCTTTCTTT.

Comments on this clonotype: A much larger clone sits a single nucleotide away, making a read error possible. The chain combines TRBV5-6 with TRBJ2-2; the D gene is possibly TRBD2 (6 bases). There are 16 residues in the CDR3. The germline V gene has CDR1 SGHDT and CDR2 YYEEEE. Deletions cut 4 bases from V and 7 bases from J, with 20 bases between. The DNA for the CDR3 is TGTGCCAGCAGCGTGATCGCGGAGGGGCCTGGCGGGGAGCTGTTTTTT. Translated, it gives CASSVIAEGPGGELFF.

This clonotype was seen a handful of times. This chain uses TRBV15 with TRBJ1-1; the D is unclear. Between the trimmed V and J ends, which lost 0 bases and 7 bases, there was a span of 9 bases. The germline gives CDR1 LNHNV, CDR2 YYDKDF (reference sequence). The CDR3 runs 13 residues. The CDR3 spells CATSRDRRIEAFF. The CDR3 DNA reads TGTGCCACCAGCAGAGACCGTCGGATTGAAGCTTTCTTT. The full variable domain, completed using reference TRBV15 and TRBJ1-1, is DAMVIQNPRYQVTQFGKPVTLSCSQTLNHNVMYWYQQKSSQAPKLLFHYYDKDFNNEADTPDNFQSRRPNTSFCFLDIRSPGLGDTAMYLCATSRDRRIEAFFGQGTRLTVV.